This T cell receptor (beta chain) was recorded in a study of T-cell reconstitution after alpha-beta-depleted transplantation in children. This clonotype was picked up many times. The CDR3 totals 13 residues. Germline V lookup: CDR1 SGHRS, CDR2 YFSETQ. Trimming pared 0 bases from V and 7 bases from J, leaving 8 bases between. Unique molecular identifiers were incorporated during preparation of the TCRbeta library. Each CDR3 protein is one row after TCRdb ran MiXCR on the PCR reads. This table holds some 290,000 distinct CDR3 sequences, 9.9% found once. This rearrangement joins TRBV5-1 to TRBJ2-1, with a possible D match to TRBD2 (6 bases). Sequenced here: PBMCs from the stem cell graft donor, sampled from the stem cell graft. This receptor was obtained from a human donor who donated a stem cell graft to a child with SCID. Here the CDR3 reads CASSLERGNEQFF. In DNA form, the CDR3 reads TGCGCCAGCAGCTTGGAACGGGGGAATGAGCAGTTCTTC.